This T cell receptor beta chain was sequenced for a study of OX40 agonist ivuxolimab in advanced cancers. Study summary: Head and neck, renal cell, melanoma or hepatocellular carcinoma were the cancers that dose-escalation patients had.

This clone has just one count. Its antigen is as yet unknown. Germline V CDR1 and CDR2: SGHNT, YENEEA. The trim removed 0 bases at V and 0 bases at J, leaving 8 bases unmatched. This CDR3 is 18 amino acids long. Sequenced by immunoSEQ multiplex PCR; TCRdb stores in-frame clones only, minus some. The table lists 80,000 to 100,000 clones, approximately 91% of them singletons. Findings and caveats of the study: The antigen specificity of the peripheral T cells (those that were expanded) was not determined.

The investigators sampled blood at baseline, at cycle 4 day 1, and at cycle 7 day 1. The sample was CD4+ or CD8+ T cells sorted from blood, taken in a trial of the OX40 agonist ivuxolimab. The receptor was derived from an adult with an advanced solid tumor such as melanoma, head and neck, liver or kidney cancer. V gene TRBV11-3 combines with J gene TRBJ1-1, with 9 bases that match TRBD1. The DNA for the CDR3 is TGTGCCAGCAGCTTAGACTACAGGGGGCGAAGGATGAACACTGAAGCTTTCTTT. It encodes CASSLDYRGRRMNTEAFF. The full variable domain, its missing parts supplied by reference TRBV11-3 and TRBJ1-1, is EAGVVQSPRYKIIEKKQPVAFWCNPISGHNTLYWYLQNLGQGPELLIRYENEEAVDDSQLPKDRFSAERLKGVDSTLKIQPAELGDSAVYLCASSLDYRGRRMNTEAFFGQGTRLTVV.